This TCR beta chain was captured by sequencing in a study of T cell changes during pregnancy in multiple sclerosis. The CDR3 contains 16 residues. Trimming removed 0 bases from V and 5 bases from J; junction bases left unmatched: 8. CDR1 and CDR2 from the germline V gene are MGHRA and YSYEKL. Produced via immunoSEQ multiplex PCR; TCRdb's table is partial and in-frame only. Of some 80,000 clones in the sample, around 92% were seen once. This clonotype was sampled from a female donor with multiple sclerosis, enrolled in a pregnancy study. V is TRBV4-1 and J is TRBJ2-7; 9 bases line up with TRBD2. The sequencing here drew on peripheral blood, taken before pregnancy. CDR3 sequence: CASSQDAPGLANEQYF. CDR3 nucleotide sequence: TGCGCCAGCAGCCAAGATGCCCCGGGACTAGCAAACGAGCAGTACTTC.